The rows below give T cell receptor beta chains drawn from one sample of a study of T-cell reconstitution after alpha-beta-depleted transplantation in children. TCRdb reprocessed the PCR reads with MiXCR, giving one entry per CDR3 protein. The sample has approximately 200,000 distinct CDR3 sequences, approximately 6.8% seen once. Sample: PBMCs, taken before TCRalphabeta/CD19-depleted stem cell transplant. The receptors come from a girl under two years old with combined immunodeficiency, due to receive a stem cell transplant. Each CDR3 is given without its conserved first and last residue. Fields, in order: CDR3 protein, J gene, V gene.

CDR3aa: SAGPDRDNTGELF
j_gene: TRBJ2-2
v_gene: TRBV20-1

CDR3aa: SGGDIYNEQF
j_gene: TRBJ2-1
v_gene: TRBV29-1

CDR3aa: ASRIPGPNQPQH
j_gene: TRBJ1-5
v_gene: TRBV28

CDR3aa: SARDQREPTDTQY
j_gene: TRBJ2-3
v_gene: TRBV20-1

CDR3aa: ASSYSTRTSGDHLRYEQY
j_gene: TRBJ2-7
v_gene: TRBV6-2/TRBV6-3

CDR3aa: SASADSHTYNEQF
j_gene: TRBJ2-1
v_gene: TRBV20-1

CDR3aa: ASSRPWNTEAF
j_gene: TRBJ1-1
v_gene: TRBV28

CDR3aa: ASSLSQSQPQH
j_gene: TRBJ1-5
v_gene: TRBV28

CDR3aa: AWGTRSYNEQF
j_gene: TRBJ2-1
v_gene: TRBV30

CDR3aa: SAPRLAGGQNEQF
j_gene: TRBJ2-1
v_gene: TRBV20-1

CDR3aa: SVEEEAVETQY
j_gene: TRBJ2-5
v_gene: TRBV29-1

CDR3aa: ASSQVGARGDEQF
j_gene: TRBJ2-1
v_gene: TRBV4-1

CDR3aa: ATSRDRTNSYNEQF
j_gene: TRBJ2-1
v_gene: TRBV15

CDR3aa: SGVDSASSGANVLT
j_gene: TRBJ2-6
v_gene: TRBV29-1

CDR3aa: ASSLVGGSLNTEAF
j_gene: TRBJ1-1
v_gene: TRBV7-9

CDR3aa: ASRQDPAGVREQF
j_gene: TRBJ2-1
v_gene: TRBV2

CDR3aa: SASSSGRVGGEQF
j_gene: TRBJ2-1
v_gene: TRBV20-1

CDR3aa: ASNSLSGITYEQY
j_gene: TRBJ2-7
v_gene: TRBV28

CDR3aa: ASRPTGDRSPLH
j_gene: TRBJ1-6
v_gene: TRBV12-3/TRBV12-4

CDR3aa: ASSYDVGGSYEQY
j_gene: TRBJ2-7
v_gene: TRBV6-5

CDR3aa: SVEDTYT
j_gene: TRBJ1-2
v_gene: TRBV29-1

CDR3aa: ATPRAGGLTGELF
j_gene: TRBJ2-2
v_gene: TRBV12-3/TRBV12-4

CDR3aa: ASSEQVGVYNEQF
j_gene: TRBJ2-1
v_gene: TRBV11-2

CDR3aa: ATSRESQLATEAF
j_gene: TRBJ1-1
v_gene: TRBV15

CDR3aa: ASSRGQEETQY
j_gene: TRBJ2-5
v_gene: TRBV7-6

CDR3aa: ASRAFNSPLH
j_gene: TRBJ1-6
v_gene: TRBV6-6

CDR3aa: SVEVGDRYNEQF
j_gene: TRBJ2-1
v_gene: TRBV29-1

CDR3aa: SVDTGNEQY
j_gene: TRBJ2-7
v_gene: TRBV29-1

CDR3aa: AWSRDFQETQY
j_gene: TRBJ2-5
v_gene: TRBV30

CDR3aa: SARESQGKTEAF
j_gene: TRBJ1-1
v_gene: TRBV20-1

CDR3aa: SARGAATTWGNEQF
j_gene: TRBJ2-1
v_gene: TRBV20-1

CDR3aa: ASSPPQRAGGQETQY
j_gene: TRBJ2-5
v_gene: TRBV18

CDR3aa: ASSPGGNIQY
j_gene: TRBJ2-4
v_gene: TRBV5-1

CDR3aa: ASSDSGTEIFYEQY
j_gene: TRBJ2-7
v_gene: TRBV5-1

CDR3aa: ASSYSHYNEQF
j_gene: TRBJ2-1
v_gene: TRBV6-5

CDR3aa: ASSLSSRGETQY
j_gene: TRBJ2-5
v_gene: TRBV28

CDR3aa: ASSQQGNTIY
j_gene: TRBJ1-3
v_gene: TRBV3-1

CDR3aa: ASSEFDGMRNEQF
j_gene: TRBJ2-1
v_gene: TRBV25-1

CDR3aa: SASGEDATNEKLF
j_gene: TRBJ1-4
v_gene: TRBV20-1

CDR3aa: ASKGRYGNALETQY
j_gene: TRBJ2-5
v_gene: TRBV2

CDR3aa: ASSPDRFAGELF
j_gene: TRBJ2-2
v_gene: TRBV5-1

CDR3aa: ASTSGYSEQF
j_gene: TRBJ2-1
v_gene: TRBV2